One TCR beta chain is described in this entry. The antigen remains unidentified. The data derive from a study of cytomegalovirus exposure and HLA in healthy donors. Findings and limits, study-wide: Sequencing likely caused a cluster of highly shared sequence variants. TCR beta chain V- and J-gene trimming was linked, in a later analysis, to a missense variant in DCLRE1C. There were over 150 TCR beta chains listed as cytomegalovirus-associated. The authors later found most CMV-associated TCR beta chains appeared HLA-restricted.

This PCR relied on a set of 60 Vbeta primers and 13 Jbeta primers. Sequencing was performed with immunoSEQ multiplex PCR; in TCRdb, only in-frame clones are kept and a portion is missing. The data contain 150,000 to 200,000 clones, approximately 86% of them seen just once; the ten biggest clones take up approximately 0.98%. CDR3 length equals 13 residues. Looked up from germline, CDR1 is SGHRS and CDR2 is YFSETQ. V shed 6 bases and J 6 bases; nucleotides not matched to a gene: 8. The genes are TRBV5-1 and TRBJ1-1, with 7 nucleotides matching TRBD1. Sequencing input: PBMCs. The receptor's source is a boy aged 2-15 years in good health and CMV-seronegative. The CDR3 protein is CASNAGTDSEAFF. CDR3 sequence (DNA): TGCGCCAGCAACGCCGGGACAGATTCTGAAGCTTTCTTT. Together with reference TRBV5-1 and TRBJ1-1, the CDR3 gives the full variable domain: KAGVTQTPRYLIKTRGQQVTLSCSPISGHRSVSWYQQTPGQGLQFLFEYFSETQRNKGNFPGRFSGRQFSNSRSEMNVSTLELGDSALYLCASNAGTDSEAFFGQGTRLTVV.